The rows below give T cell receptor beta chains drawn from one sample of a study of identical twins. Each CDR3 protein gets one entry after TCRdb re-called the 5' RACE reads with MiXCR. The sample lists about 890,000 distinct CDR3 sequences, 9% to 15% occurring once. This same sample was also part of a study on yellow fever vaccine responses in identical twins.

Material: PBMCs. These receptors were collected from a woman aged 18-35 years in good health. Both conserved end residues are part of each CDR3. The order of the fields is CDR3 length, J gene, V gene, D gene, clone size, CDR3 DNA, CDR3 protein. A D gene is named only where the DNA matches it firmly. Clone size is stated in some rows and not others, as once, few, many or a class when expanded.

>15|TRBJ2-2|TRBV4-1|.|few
TGCGCCAGCAGCCATAGGGTTTCGAACACCGGGGAGCTGTTTTTT
CASSHRVSNTGELFF
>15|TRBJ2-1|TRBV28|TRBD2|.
TGTGCCAGCAGTACACTAGCGGGAATTAACAATGAGCAGTTCTTC
CASSTLAGINNEQFF
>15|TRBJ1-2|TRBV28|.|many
TGTGCCAGCAGAGGGCCAAGCATTACTAACTATGGCTACACCTTC
CASRGPSITNYGYTF
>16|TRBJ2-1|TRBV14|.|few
TGTGCCAGCAGCGCACCGGACTTCAGCTCCTACAATGAGCAGTTCTTC
CASSAPDFSSYNEQFF
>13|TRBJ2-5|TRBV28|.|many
TGTGCCAGCAGTTTCCTCCAGCAAGAGACCCAGTACTTC
CASSFLQQETQYF
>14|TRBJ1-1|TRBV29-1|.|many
TGCAGCGTTGATGGTTCAGTCCTGAACACTGAAGCTTTCTTT
CSVDGSVLNTEAFF
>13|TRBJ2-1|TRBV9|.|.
TGTGCCAGCAGCGCCGACCTCTTCAATGAGCAGTTCTTC
CASSADLFNEQFF
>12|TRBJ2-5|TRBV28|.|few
TGTGCCAGCGGGCCTGATGAAGAGACCCAGTACTTC
CASGPDEETQYF
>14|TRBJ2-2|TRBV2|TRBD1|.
TGTGCCACGGGGACAGGGCAGAGAGGCGGGGAGCTGTTTTTT
CATGTGQRGGELFF
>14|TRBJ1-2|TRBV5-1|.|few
TGCGCCAGCAGCTTGGCCGAAGCTAACTATGGCTACACCTTC
CASSLAEANYGYTF
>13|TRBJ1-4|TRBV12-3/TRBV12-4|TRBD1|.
TGTGCCAGCAGACGGGACAGCCCAGGCCAGCTGTTTTTT
CASRRDSPGQLFF
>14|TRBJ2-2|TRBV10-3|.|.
TGTGCCATCAGTGGGTCCGGAAACACCGGGGAGCTGTTTTTT
CAISGSGNTGELFF
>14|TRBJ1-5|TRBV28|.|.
TGTGCCAGCAGTGTCAGGGGACCCAATCAGCCCCAGCATTTT
CASSVRGPNQPQHF
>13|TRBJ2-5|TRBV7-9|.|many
TGTGCCAGCAGCCCCCTGGTAGTTGAGACCCAGTACTTC
CASSPLVVETQYF
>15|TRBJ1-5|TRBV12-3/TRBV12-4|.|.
TGTGCCAGCAGTTTAGGGAACTCTGGTAATCAGCCCCAGCATTTT
CASSLGNSGNQPQHF
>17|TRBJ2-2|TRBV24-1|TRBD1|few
TGTGCCACCAGTGATTCCCGGACAGGGTGGAACACCGGGGAGCTGTTTTTT
CATSDSRTGWNTGELFF
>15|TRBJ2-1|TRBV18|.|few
TGTGCCAGCTCACCAAGGGGGACCTCCTACAATGAGCAGTTCTTC
CASSPRGTSYNEQFF
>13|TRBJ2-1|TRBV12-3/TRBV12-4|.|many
TGTGCCAGCACCCGGGGACTTTACAATGAGCAGTTCTTC
CASTRGLYNEQFF
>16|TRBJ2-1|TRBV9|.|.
TGTGCCTCGTCAGGGGCTAGCGGTAGCTCCTACAATGAGCAGTTCTTC
CASSGASGSSYNEQFF
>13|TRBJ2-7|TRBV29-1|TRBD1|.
TGCAGCGTGGCCGGGACAGGGGGGCACGAGCAGTACTTC
CSVAGTGGHEQYF
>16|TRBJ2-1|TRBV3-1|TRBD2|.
TGTGCCAGCAGCCAAGGGGGCGGGAGTGCCTACAATGAGCAGTTCTTC
CASSQGGGSAYNEQFF
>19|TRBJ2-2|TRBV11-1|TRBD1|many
TGTGCCAGCAGCCCCCAAGGACAGGAATCAGGACGAGACACCGGGGAGCTGTTTTTT
CASSPQGQESGRDTGELFF
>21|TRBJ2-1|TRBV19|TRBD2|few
TGTGCCAGTAGTATGGTACCCAAGACTAGCGGGAGGGCCAATACCTACAATGAGCAGTTCTTC
CASSMVPKTSGRANTYNEQFF
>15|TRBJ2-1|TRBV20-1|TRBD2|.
TGCAGTGCTAGGCTAGCGGGGGGGCCCTACAATGAGCAGTTCTTC
CSARLAGGPYNEQFF
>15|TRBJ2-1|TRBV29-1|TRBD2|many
TGCAGCGTGACTTTAGGCGGGGGGGACTACAATGAGCAGTTCTTC
CSVTLGGGDYNEQFF
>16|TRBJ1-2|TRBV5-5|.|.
TGTGCCAGCAGCCCCTCCGGCGGCAGGAACCTCTATGGCTACACCTTC
CASSPSGGRNLYGYTF
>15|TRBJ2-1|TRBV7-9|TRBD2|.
TGTGCCAGCAGCCCCACCAGCGGGAGGTCTGGTGAGCAGTTCTTC
CASSPTSGRSGEQFF
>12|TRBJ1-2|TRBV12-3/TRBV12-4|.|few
TGTGCCAGCAGGGGGATGAACTATGGCTACACCTTC
CASRGMNYGYTF
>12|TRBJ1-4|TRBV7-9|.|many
TGTGCCAGCAGCCAGTCCGCGTTAAGGCTGTTTTTT
CASSQSALRLFF
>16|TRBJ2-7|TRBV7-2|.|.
TGTGCCAGCAGCTTAAACTATCTAGCGTCGACCTACGAGCAGTACTTC
CASSLNYLASTYEQYF
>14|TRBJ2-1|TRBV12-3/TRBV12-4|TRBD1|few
TGTGCCAGCAGAATCCATGACAGGGACAATGAGCAGTTCTTC
CASRIHDRDNEQFF
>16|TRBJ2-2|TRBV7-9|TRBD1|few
TGTGCCAGCAGCAAACCGGGACAGGCGAACACCGGGGAGCTGTTTTTT
CASSKPGQANTGELFF
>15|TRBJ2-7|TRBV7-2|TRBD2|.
TGTGCCAGCAGCTTAGGGGCTAGCGGAGCCTACGAGCAGTACTTC
CASSLGASGAYEQYF
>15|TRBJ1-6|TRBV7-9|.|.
TGTGCCAGCAGCGGATCCGGGGCATATAATTCACCCCTCCACTTT
CASSGSGAYNSPLHF
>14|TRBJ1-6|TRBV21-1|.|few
TGTGCCAGCAGCAATAAGACCGGGACGGACGAAATCCACTTT
CASSNKTGTDEIHF
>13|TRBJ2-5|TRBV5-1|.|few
TGCGCCAGCCGTCCCCCGGCTCAAGAGACCCAGTACTTC
CASRPPAQETQYF
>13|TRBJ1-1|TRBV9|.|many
TGTGCCAGCAGCGTAGGACAGATGACTGAAGCTTTCTTT
CASSVGQMTEAFF
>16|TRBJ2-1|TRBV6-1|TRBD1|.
TGTGCCAGCAGTGAAGCAGCACCGGGGACAGGGTATGAGCAGTTCTTC
CASSEAAPGTGYEQFF
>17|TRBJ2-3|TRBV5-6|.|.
TGTGCCAGCAGCTTGATGGTAGCGACCTCCTACACAGATACGCAGTATTTT
CASSLMVATSYTDTQYF
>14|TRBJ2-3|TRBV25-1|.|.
TGTGCCAGCAGTGAACCCAGAATCACAGATACGCAGTATTTT
CASSEPRITDTQYF
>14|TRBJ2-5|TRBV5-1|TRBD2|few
TGCGCCAGCAGCGCGGGGGACTTCCAAGAGACCCAGTACTTC
CASSAGDFQETQYF
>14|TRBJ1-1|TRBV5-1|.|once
TGCGCCAGCAGCTTGGCCTCCGGGGGGTCTGAAGCTTTCTTT
CASSLASGGSEAFF
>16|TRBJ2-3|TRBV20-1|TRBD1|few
TGCAGTGCTAGAGCTTCGGACAGGGATGGGGCAGATACGCAGTATTTT
CSARASDRDGADTQYF
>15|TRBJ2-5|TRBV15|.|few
TGTGCCACCAGCAGAGATTTATCAGCTCCAGAGACCCAGTACTTC
CATSRDLSAPETQYF
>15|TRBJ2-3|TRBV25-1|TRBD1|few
TGTGCCAGCAGTGAATGGGACAGAAGCACAGATACGCAGTATTTT
CASSEWDRSTDTQYF
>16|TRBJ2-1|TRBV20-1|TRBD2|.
TGCTGTGCTAGAGCAGGAGCGGGAGCGGTCAACAATGAGCAGTTCTTC
CCARAGAGAVNNEQFF
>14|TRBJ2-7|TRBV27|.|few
TGTGCCAGTGCGAAGACGGGTTGGGACTACGAGCAGTACTTC
CASAKTGWDYEQYF
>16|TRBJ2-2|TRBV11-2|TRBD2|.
TGTGCCAGCAGACAACAGCTAGCGGGGAACACCGGGGAGCTGTTTTTT
CASRQQLAGNTGELFF
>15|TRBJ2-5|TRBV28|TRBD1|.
TGTGCCAGCAGTCCGGTGGGACAGGGCTCAGAGACCCAGTACTTC
CASSPVGQGSETQYF
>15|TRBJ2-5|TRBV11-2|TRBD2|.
TGTGCCAGCAGCTTAATGTTAGCGGGACTAGAGACCCAGTACTTC
CASSLMLAGLETQYF
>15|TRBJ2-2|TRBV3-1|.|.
TGTGCCAGCAGCCAAGGGGCCCCTAACACCGGGGAGCTGTTTTTT
CASSQGAPNTGELFF
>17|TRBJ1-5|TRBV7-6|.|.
TGTGCCAGCAGCTTTAATTGGGACACAAATAGCAATCAGCCCCAGCATTTT
CASSFNWDTNSNQPQHF
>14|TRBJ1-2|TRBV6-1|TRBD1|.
TGTGCCAGCAGTGAGACAGGGGGTAACTATGGCTACACCTTC
CASSETGGNYGYTF
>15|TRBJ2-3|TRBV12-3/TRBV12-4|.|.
TGTGCCAGCAGTTTAGAGGTAGCGGAAACAGATACGCAGTATTTT
CASSLEVAETDTQYF